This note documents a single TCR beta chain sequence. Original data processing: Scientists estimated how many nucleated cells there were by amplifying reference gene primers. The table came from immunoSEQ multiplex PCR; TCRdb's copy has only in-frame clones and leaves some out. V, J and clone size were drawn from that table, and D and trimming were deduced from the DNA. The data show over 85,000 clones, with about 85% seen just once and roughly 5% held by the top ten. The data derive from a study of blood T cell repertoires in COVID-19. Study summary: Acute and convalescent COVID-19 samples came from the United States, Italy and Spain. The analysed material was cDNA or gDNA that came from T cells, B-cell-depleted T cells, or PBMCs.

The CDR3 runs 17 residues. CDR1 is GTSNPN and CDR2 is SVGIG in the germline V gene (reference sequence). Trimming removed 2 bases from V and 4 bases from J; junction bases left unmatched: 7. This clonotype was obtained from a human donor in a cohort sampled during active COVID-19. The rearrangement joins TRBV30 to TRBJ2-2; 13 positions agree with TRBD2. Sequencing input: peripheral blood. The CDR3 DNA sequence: TGTGCCTGGAGTTCGGGACTAGCGGGACGTGGCACCGGGGAGCTGTTTTTT. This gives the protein CAWSSGLAGRGTGELFF.